This paragraph covers one T cell receptor (beta chain) sequence. The entry originates in a study of blood T cell repertoires in COVID-19. Study at large: T cells, B-cell-depleted T cells, or PBMCs provided the cDNA or gDNA that served as material.

Original handling: From reference gene primer amplification, estimates of nucleated cell counts were derived. The protocol was immunoSEQ multiplex PCR, while the TCRdb copy is restricted to in-frame clones and leaves out a portion. V and J calls and clone size are those listed in that table; D and trimming were worked out from the DNA. The sample consists of almost 200,000 clones, around four fifths of them appearing once. Patients at the Seattle site were enrolled during active infection and followed longitudinally. Looked up from germline, CDR1 is SEHNR and CDR2 is FQNEAQ (reference sequence). The CDR3 loop spans 17 amino acids. Trimming pared 1 base from V and 0 bases from J, leaving 10 bases between.

Specimen: peripheral blood. This sequence joins TRBV7-9 and TRBJ2-6; D gene ambiguous. The clonotype was recovered from a man aged 60 to 75 with COVID-19, enrolled during active disease. The CDR3 bases are TGTGCCAGCAGCTTAGGGGTCGGAGTCTCTGGGGCCAACGTCCTGACTTTC. This translates into CASSLGVGVSGANVLTF.